Listed here are 30 T cell receptor beta chains from one sample, sequenced in a study of cytomegalovirus exposure and HLA in healthy donors. The PCR was carried out with 60 Vbeta primers and 13 Jbeta primers. Method: immunoSEQ multiplex PCR; TCRdb's copy keeps in-frame clones and lacks some. This table has roughly 180,000 clones, roughly 79% appearing once. Sequences were obtained from PBMCs. The receptors were gathered from a man aged 45-60 years in good health and CMV-seropositive.

This clone was seen only once. The gene calls are TRBV28 and TRBJ1-2; D is undetermined. The CDR3 has 12 amino acids. Trimming shortened V by 6 bases and J by 9 bases, and 14 bases separated the two germline ends. Germline CDR1 and CDR2: MDHEN and SYDVKM. In DNA, the CDR3 is TGTGCCAGCAGCCCCAGTCAGGCCAGCTACACCTTC. Protein product: CASSPSQASYTF.

The chain has TRBV28 and TRBJ1-6, with D perhaps matching TRBD1 (5 bases). V lost 10 bases to trimming and J lost 8 bases, with 12 bases between them. Per germline, CDR1 MDHEN and CDR2 SYDVKM. The CDR3 is made up of 12 amino acids. The CDR3 sequence: CAISGGDSPLHF. The CDR3 DNA is TGTGCCATCTCCGGGGGGGATTCACCCCTCCACTTT.

The rearrangement uses TRBV9 and TRBJ2-3; 9 bases agree with TRBD2. CDR1 is SGDLS and CDR2 is YYNGEE in the germline V gene. V trimming: 0 bases; J trimming: 2 bases; junction bases outside the gene matches: 7. There are 17 residues in the CDR3. In nucleotides, the CDR3 is TGTGCCAGCAGCGTAGAGGGAGCGGGGGGCTTCACAGATACGCAGTATTTT. Translation: CASSVEGAGGFTDTQYF.

This chain links TRBV6-1 with TRBJ1-3; no reliable D call. Germline values: CDR1 MNHNS, CDR2 SASEGT. Trimming took off 7 bases at V and 2 bases at J, with 15 bases between the two ends. The length of the CDR3 is 15 residues. CDR3 coding DNA: TGTGCCAGCATTAGGGAGGGCGGGCCTGGAAACACCATATATTTT. This codes for CASIREGGPGNTIYF.

This clone was seen a handful of times. This rearrangement joins TRBV2 to TRBJ1-2; TRBD1 matches at 12 bases. The CDR3 has 16 amino acids. Germline V lookup: CDR1 SNHLY, CDR2 FYNNEI. With V trimmed by 4 bases and J by 4 bases, 7 bases remained unmatched. This chain's CDR3 is CASSAAQGQGAYGYTF. As DNA, the CDR3 is TGTGCCAGCAGTGCCGCCCAGGGACAGGGGGCCTATGGCTACACCTTC.

This chain joins TRBV28 and TRBJ1-1; a weak D match, TRBD1 (6 bases). V was pared by 9 bases and J by 1 base, with 18 bases between. Looked up from germline, CDR1 is MDHEN and CDR2 is SYDVKM. The CDR3 spans 15 residues. The CDR3 bases are TGTGCCAGACCCACCGGGACATCGAAGAACACTGAAGCTTTCTTT. Protein: CARPTGTSKNTEAFF.

This rearrangement joins TRBV7-9 to TRBJ1-2; 9 bases agree with TRBD1. This CDR3 has 16 residues. With V trimmed by 5 bases and J by 3 bases, 10 bases remained unmatched. From germline, CDR1 is SEHNR and CDR2 FQNEAQ (reference sequence). The CDR3 region has the DNA TGTGCCAGCAGCACCGGGACAGGGATACATTACTATGGCTACACCTTC. Amino acid sequence: CASSTGTGIHYYGYTF.

As concerns this clone: Other DNA sequences in this specimen translate into the identical CDR3. V usage is TRBV9 and J usage is TRBJ2-3, with TRBD2 identical over 8 bases. This CDR3 contains 13 residues. CDR1 and CDR2 (germline): SGDLS, YYNGEE. The trim removed 2 bases at V and 4 bases at J, leaving 0 bases unmatched. The CDR3 nucleotides are TGTGCCAGCAGCGTCGGGGGGGCAGATACGCAGTATTTT. This gives the protein CASSVGGADTQYF.

The chain joins TRBV7-6 to TRBJ2-5, with D possibly being TRBD2 (7 bases). V was trimmed by 5 bases and J by 5 bases, leaving 27 bases between them. The CDR3 loop spans 18 amino acids. CDR1 and CDR2 (germline): SGHVS, FNYEAQ. Here the CDR3 DNA reads TGTGCCAGCAGCACCGAAGGACGGGGGCGCGGGGGAAAGGAGACCCAGTACTTC. Its translation is CASSTEGRGRGGKETQYF.

This clone has a handful of counts. The rearrangement links TRBV13 to TRBJ1-5; possible D gene TRBD1, 6 bases. Trimming removed 6 bases from V and 2 bases from J, with 8 bases in between. This CDR3 is 13 amino acids long. Germline assignment: CDR1 PRHDT and CDR2 FYEKMQ (reference sequence). The CDR3 loop is CASSWGRNQPQHF. The CDR3 nucleotides read TGTGCCAGCAGTTGGGGGCGCAATCAGCCCCAGCATTTT.

This chain links TRBV4-2 with TRBJ2-2; TRBD2 agrees at 9 bases. The CDR3 has 15 residues. With V trimmed by 0 bases and J by 6 bases, 2 bases remained unmatched. The germline V gene has CDR1 LGHNA and CDR2 YNFKEQ. The DNA of the CDR3 is TGTGCCAGCAGCCAAGAGATAGCGGGGGCCGGGGAGCTGTTTTTT. Encoded protein: CASSQEIAGAGELFF.

The table lists this clone with a count of one. V is TRBV28 and J is TRBJ1-4; a possible D gene is TRBD1 (6 bases). Trimming stripped 6 bases from V and 7 bases from J, with 18 bases between. Per germline, CDR1 MDHEN and CDR2 SYDVKM. This CDR3 spans 15 amino acids. DNA of the CDR3: TGTGCCAGCAGCCTGAGGTGGGGGCTTGGTGAAAAACTGTTTTTT. This sequence encodes CASSLRWGLGEKLFF.

V and J are TRBV6-6 and TRBJ2-7; D is uncertain. This CDR3 has 12 residues. With 7 bases removed from V and 2 bases from J, the gap between germline ends came to 9 bases. In germline, CDR1 is MNHNY, CDR2 SVGAGI (reference sequence). CDR3: CASIGLAYEQYF. The CDR3 DNA follows: TGTGCCAGCATTGGTCTAGCCTACGAGCAGTACTTC.

The CDR3 here is CASSLMREVNTEAFF. The CDR3 DNA reads TGTGCCAGCAGTTTAATGCGGGAGGTGAACACTGAAGCTTTCTTT. V usage is TRBV28 and J usage is TRBJ1-1, with D hard to call. CDR1 and CDR2 from the germline V gene are MDHEN and SYDVKM. Deletions cut 2 bases from V and 0 bases from J, with 10 bases between. The CDR3 is 15 residues long.

The table lists this clone with a few counts. The rearrangement links TRBV5-6 to TRBJ1-5; weak D call: TRBD1 (5 bases). CDR1 is SGHDT and CDR2 is YYEEEE in the germline V gene. With 7 bases removed from V and 7 bases from J, the gap between germline ends came to 12 bases. The CDR3 totals 12 residues. CDR3 loop: CASQGTGQPQHF. The CDR3 bases are TGTGCCAGCCAAGGGACTGGACAGCCCCAGCATTTT.

The count of this clone is one. This chain joins TRBV4-3 and TRBJ2-7; D perhaps matches TRBD2 (6 bases). The germline V gene encodes CDR1 LGHNA and CDR2 YSLEER. V lost 0 bases and J lost 7, with 22 bases in between. The CDR3 spans 17 residues. CDR3 bases: TGCGCCAGCAGCCAAGATTACGGCGGGGCGGCCCGTAGGGAGCAGTACTTC. It translates to CASSQDYGGAARREQYF.

The chain is built from TRBV23-1 and TRBJ2-2; D is possibly TRBD2 (7 bases). Being an ORF, TRBV23-1 has a function that is uncertain. This CDR3 is built from 16 residues. The ends were cut back, 1 base at V and 4 bases at J, with 13 bases in the middle. This CDR3 is CASSQWGGPSTGELFF. CDR3 in DNA: TGCGCCAGCAGTCAATGGGGGGGGCCTAGCACCGGGGAGCTGTTTTTT.

The chain uses TRBV6-4 and TRBJ2-3; TRBD2 aligns across 11 bases. The V segment lost 2 bases and the J segment 4 bases; nucleotides outside the gene matches: 2. The germline CDR1 and CDR2 sequences are MRHNA and SNTAGT. The CDR3 loop spans 15 amino acids. The chain's CDR3 is CASSDHSGGADTQYF. CDR3 in DNA: TGTGCCAGCAGTGACCATAGCGGGGGGGCAGATACGCAGTATTTT.

V is TRBV19 and J is TRBJ1-2, with 7 bases identical to TRBD1. Germline CDR1 LNHDA, CDR2 SQIVND (reference sequence). This CDR3 spans 18 amino acids. The V segment lost 6 bases and the J segment 3 bases; nucleotides outside the gene matches: 19. The CDR3 nucleotides are TGTGCCAGTAGAAGAAAGACCCGGGCAGGGGGATTGGACTATGGCTACACCTTC. Its translation is CASRRKTRAGGLDYGYTF.

In its sample, this clone is medium-sized. The genes are TRBV7-9 and TRBJ2-1, with 7 positions matching TRBD1. Germline values: CDR1 SEHNR, CDR2 FQNEAQ (reference sequence). The CDR3 runs 13 residues. The ends lost 8 bases at V and 10 bases at J; junction bases unmatched: 11. For the CDR3, the DNA is TGTGCCAGCGCCTGGGGTCCGGGACAGGAGCAGTTCTTC. It specifies CASAWGPGQEQFF.

The chain carries TRBV4-1 and TRBJ2-7; maybe TRBD2 (5 bases). V lost 0 bases and J 0 bases, leaving 9 bases between the germline ends. CDR1 is MGHRA and CDR2 is YSYEKL in the germline V gene. The CDR3 spans 15 residues. CDR3 sequence: CASSQEGSSSYEQYF. The CDR3 region has the DNA TGCGCCAGCAGCCAAGAGGGGAGTAGCTCCTACGAGCAGTACTTC.

As regards this clone: At one end, the junction sequence differs from germline, possibly due to a read error. Distinct nucleotide sequences in the sample also encode this CDR3. V gene TRBV5-1 combines with J gene TRBJ1-6; 9 bases are shared with TRBD1. The CDR3 runs to 15 residues. The germline V gene encodes CDR1 SGHRS and CDR2 YFSETQ. For the CDR3, the DNA is TGCGCCAGCAGCGCTGGACAGGGGACGAGTTCACCTCTCCACTTT. Translated, it gives CASSAGQGTSSPLHF.

The V and J genes are TRBV6-5 and TRBJ1-2; perhaps TRBD1 as D (6 bases). CDR3 length equals 14 residues. V was trimmed by 7 bases and J by 5 bases, leaving 17 bases between them. The germline V gene encodes CDR1 MNHEY and CDR2 SVGAGI. DNA of the CDR3: TGTGCCAGCACGACCCAGCAGGGGCGGTATGGCTACACCTTC. Translation gives CASTTQQGRYGYTF.

In its sample, this clone was seen once. This specimen includes other DNA sequences encoding the same CDR3. The V gene is TRBV27, the J gene TRBJ1-1, with D perhaps matching TRBD1 (5 bases). This CDR3 contains 13 residues. V was cut by 5 bases and J by 1 base, with 8 bases left in between. The germline V gene encodes CDR1 MNHEY and CDR2 SMNVEV (reference sequence). Here the CDR3 reads CASSLRENTEAFF. The CDR3 DNA is TGTGCCAGCAGTCTCAGGGAGAACACTGAAGCTTTCTTT.

The CDR3 reads CASRPGTANTEAFF. The CDR3 nucleotides are TGTGCCAGCAGGCCTGGGACAGCGAACACTGAAGCTTTCTTT. J is TRBJ1-1 and V is TRBV27; TRBD1 aligns across 7 bases. Germline V CDR1 and CDR2: MNHEY, SMNVEV (reference sequence). The CDR3 consists of 14 residues. The J segment lost 1 base and the V segment lost 6 bases, leaving 5 bases of the junction unmatched.

For the CDR3, the DNA is TGCGCCAGCAGCATACAGGGCCAGAGACAGCCCCAGCATTTT. Translation: CASSIQGQRQPQHF. The rearrangement links TRBV4-1 to TRBJ1-5; maybe TRBD1 (6 bases). CDR1 and CDR2 from the germline V gene are MGHRA and YSYEKL. The CDR3 length is 14 residues. The V end lost 5 bases, the J end lost 7 bases, and 15 bases lay between the germline ends.

The CDR3 DNA is TGTGCCAGCAGTGGGAGTTTTGAGAATTCACCCCTCCACTTT. This gives the protein CASSGSFENSPLHF. The rearrangement links TRBV6-5 to TRBJ1-6; D call uncertain. V gave up 5 bases and J gave up 7 bases, with 12 bases separating them. CDR1 and CDR2 from the germline V gene are MNHEY and SVGAGI. CDR3 length: 14 amino acids.

The CDR3 sequence: CASSSWGRTEAFF. The CDR3 DNA reads as TGTGCCAGCAGCTCCTGGGGGCGAACTGAAGCTTTCTTT. The chain uses TRBV11-2 and TRBJ1-1; tentative D call: TRBD1 (6 bases). Germline CDR1 and CDR2: SGHAT and FQNNGV. V was shortened by 4 bases and J by 5 bases, with 11 bases between the two germline ends. CDR3 length equals 13 residues. Full variable domain (remainder filled in from reference TRBV11-2 and TRBJ1-1): EAGVAQSPRYKIIEKRQSVAFWCNPISGHATLYWYQQILGQGPKLLIQFQNNGVVDDSQLPKDRFSAERLKGVDSTLKIQPAKLEDSAVYLCASSSWGRTEAFFGQGTRLTVV.

The chain joins TRBV19 to TRBJ1-5; D ambiguous. Trimming pared 5 bases from V and 0 bases from J, leaving 11 bases between. This CDR3 is 15 amino acids long. Germline V gene lookup returns CDR1 LNHDA and CDR2 SQIVND (reference sequence). The CDR3, as DNA: TGTGCCAGTAGTCCGCCGGTCCTTAGCAATCAGCCCCAGCATTTT. Amino acids: CASSPPVLSNQPQHF. Together with reference TRBV19 and TRBJ1-5, the CDR3 gives the full variable domain: DGGITQSPKYLFRKEGQNVTLSCEQNLNHDAMYWYRQDPGQGLRLIYYSQIVNDFQKGDIAEGYSVSREKKESFPLTVTSAQKNPTAFYLCASSPPVLSNQPQHFGDGTRLSIL.

The V and J genes are TRBV9 and TRBJ2-1; 8 bases match TRBD1. Germline V gene lookup returns CDR1 SGDLS and CDR2 YYNGEE. This CDR3 is 16 amino acids long. Trimming removed 4 bases from V and 9 bases from J; junction bases left unmatched: 15. This chain's CDR3 is CASSYKGQAISGEQFF. The CDR3 nucleotides read TGTGCCAGCAGCTATAAGGGACAGGCTATTTCGGGTGAGCAGTTCTTC.